One sample yielded the 29 T cell receptor beta chains listed below, sequenced in a study of human T cells and chemical hapten exposure. The time point is: pre-sensitization, week 0. Treatment described: therapeutic diphenylcyclopropenone sensitization with weekly scalp DPC. TCRdb processed the RACE reads anew with MiXCR; each CDR3 protein has one entry. The sample consists of 350,000 to 400,000 distinct CDR3 sequences, 5.1% of them appearing once. The source was whole blood, collected in connection with sensitization to the hapten diphenylcyclopropenone (DPC). These receptors were taken from a woman in her forties or fifties with alopecia areata. Some clones in this sample may be carry-over from other donors' samples.

The table lists this clonotype with many counts. The V and J genes are TRBV11-2 and TRBJ1-6; no reliable D call. This CDR3 has 16 residues. V was pared by 5 bases and J by 7 bases, with 18 bases between. Germline assignment: CDR1 SGHAT and CDR2 FQNNGV. The CDR3 here is CASSQAFRRRNSPLHF. As DNA, the CDR3 is TGTGCCAGCAGCCAAGCCTTCCGGAGGCGAAATTCACCCCTCCACTTT.

This clonotype showed up many times. V usage is TRBV27 and J usage is TRBJ2-7; D is possibly TRBD1 (6 bases). The CDR3 is 15 amino acids. Looked up from germline, CDR1 is MNHEY and CDR2 is SMNVEV (reference sequence). Trimming stripped 4 bases from V and 1 base from J, with 14 bases between. CDR3 DNA: TGTGCCAGCAGTTCTTCTGGGGGCAGATCCTACGAGCAGTACTTC. Translated, it gives CASSSSGGRSYEQYF.

The sample holds many counts of this clonotype. V usage is TRBV5-1 and J usage is TRBJ2-3; no clear D. The CDR3 is made up of 13 amino acids. The ends were cut back, 4 bases at V and 3 bases at J, with 9 bases in the middle. Germline CDR1 SGHRS, CDR2 YFSETQ. The CDR3 protein is CASSPLGTDTQYF. CDR3 sequence (DNA): TGCGCCAGCAGCCCGCTTGGTACAGATACGCAGTATTTT.

The sample holds many counts of this clonotype. The V call is TRBV9, the J call TRBJ2-5; 8 bases map to TRBD1. This CDR3 has 14 residues. V shed 3 bases and J 5 bases; nucleotides not matched to a gene: 6. The germline V gene encodes CDR1 SGDLS and CDR2 YYNGEE. The CDR3 sequence is CASSEGQGGETQYF. The CDR3 coding sequence is TGTGCCAGCAGCGAAGGACAGGGCGGCGAGACCCAGTACTTC.

This clonotype came up many times. The CDR3 protein is CASSQLDSGANVLTF. The DNA of the CDR3 is TGTGCCAGCAGCCAATTGGACTCTGGGGCCAACGTCCTGACTTTC. V usage is TRBV3-1 and J usage is TRBJ2-6; D is unclear. The CDR3 runs 15 residues. Trimming cost V 2 bases and J 0 bases, with 5 bases left between them. CDR1 LGHDT and CDR2 YNNKEL come from the germline V gene (reference sequence).

Many counts were recorded for this clonotype. This rearrangement joins TRBV4-1 to TRBJ1-3; D gene ambiguous. This CDR3 is built from 14 residues. The V gene lost 6 bases and the J gene lost 0 bases, with 9 bases spanning the gap. CDR1 is MGHRA and CDR2 is YSYEKL in the germline V gene. CDR3 amino acids: CASSPTSSGNTIYF. CDR3 nucleotides: TGCGCCAGCAGTCCGACAAGCTCTGGAAACACCATATATTTT.

The V and J genes are TRBV28 and TRBJ2-1; TRBD2 might be the D (7 bases). This CDR3 region has 16 residues. Per the germline V gene, CDR1 is MDHEN and CDR2 is SYDVKM. With 8 bases removed from V and 0 bases from J, the gap between germline ends came to 17 bases. CDR3 bases: TGTGCCAGCCAGGGCAAGCGGGACAACTCCTACAATGAGCAGTTCTTC. Translation: CASQGKRDNSYNEQFF. Complete variable domain (other parts from reference TRBV28 and TRBJ2-1): DVKVTQSSRYLVKRTGEKVFLECVQDMDHENMFWYRQDPGLGLRLIYFSYDVKMKEKGDIPEGYSVSREKKERFSLILESASTNQTSMYLCASQGKRDNSYNEQFFGPGTRLTVL.

This clonotype was recorded a few times. The J gene is TRBJ1-1, the V gene TRBV20-1; maybe TRBD1 (5 bases). The CDR3 loop spans 14 amino acids. V was pared by 7 bases and J by 0 bases, with 15 bases between. Germline loops: CDR1 DFQATT, CDR2 SNEGSKA (reference sequence). As DNA, the CDR3 is TGCAGTGTACAAAGGGGACCGCTGAACACTGAAGCTTTCTTT. It translates to CSVQRGPLNTEAFF.

This clonotype came up many times. V gene TRBV20-1 combines with J gene TRBJ1-2; 8 positions match TRBD1. This CDR3 comprises 14 residues. The J segment lost 2 bases and the V segment lost 6 bases, leaving 8 bases of the junction unmatched. CDR1 is DFQATT and CDR2 is SNEGSKA in the germline V gene (reference sequence). The CDR3 reads CSAISGQGNYGYTF. The CDR3 DNA is TGCAGTGCAATCTCTGGACAGGGCAACTATGGCTACACCTTC.

The rearrangement joins TRBV6-6 to TRBJ2-3; no clear D. V lost 6 bases and J lost 2, with 9 bases in between. CDR1 MNHNY and CDR2 SVGAGI come from the germline V gene (reference sequence). The CDR3 runs 13 residues. The CDR3 sequence is CASSSFSTDTQYF. CDR3 coding DNA: TGTGCCAGCAGCTCATTCTCCACAGATACGCAGTATTTT.

This clonotype was picked up many times. This rearrangement joins TRBV9 to TRBJ2-7, with 7 positions matching TRBD1. The V and J ends lost 0 bases and 4 bases, in that order; junction bases with no gene match: 7. The CDR3 is 15 residues long. The germline V gene has CDR1 SGDLS and CDR2 YYNGEE. CDR3 amino acids: CASSVAGTESYEQYF. The CDR3 nucleotides are TGTGCCAGCAGCGTAGCCGGGACAGAGAGTTACGAGCAGTACTTC.

This clonotype came up many times. This sequence joins TRBV7-6 and TRBJ2-5; the D is unclear. This CDR3 is 14 amino acids long. V was clipped by 3 bases and J by 2 bases, with 10 bases between them. In germline, CDR1 is SGHVS, CDR2 FNYEAQ. CDR3 DNA: TGTGCCAGCAGCTTGGGGTCTTTTCAAGAGACCCAGTACTTC. This gives the protein CASSLGSFQETQYF.

This clonotype was seen many times. The chain recombines TRBV7-2 with TRBJ2-2; D gene ambiguous. The length of the CDR3 is 13 residues. Trimming stripped 6 bases from V and 5 bases from J, with 10 bases between. Germline CDR1 SGHTA, CDR2 FQGNSA. The CDR3 region is CASSPSQTGELFF. Written as DNA, the CDR3 is TGTGCCAGCAGTCCGTCGCAGACCGGGGAGCTGTTTTTT.

On this clonotype itself: A much larger clone differs from this one at a single base, so this may be a read error. The chain joins TRBV9 to TRBJ2-3; 9 nucleotides match TRBD2. The CDR3 covers 15 residues. From germline, CDR1 is SGDLS and CDR2 YYNGEE. DNA for the CDR3: TGTGCCAGCAGCGGTCCTAGCGGGATCACAGATTCGCAGTATTTT. Its protein is CASSGPSGITDSQYF.

Of note for this clonotype: One end of the junction is discordant with germline, which a read error may explain. This rearrangement joins TRBV12-3 or TRBV12-4 to TRBJ2-1, with a tentative D call TRBD2 (6 bases). The CDR3 covers 13 residues. The CDR3 DNA follows: TGTGCCAGCAGTTTCACTAGCCTCGGTGAGCAGATCTTC. Its protein product is CASSFTSLGEQIF.

This clonotype was seen many times. This chain links TRBV7-8 with TRBJ2-7, with 7 bases identical to TRBD1. CDR3 length equals 11 residues. Germline CDR1 and CDR2: SGHVS and FQNEAQ. The junction had 3 bases not matched to a gene; V was cut back by 3 bases and J by 10 bases. For the CDR3, the DNA is TGTGCCAGCAGCTTCGGACAGGCCCAGTACTTC. This encodes CASSFGQAQYF.

The chain combines TRBV7-9 with TRBJ1-5; D unresolved. The germline V and J ends were trimmed by 3 bases and 4 bases, with 7 bases remaining between them. Germline CDR1 reads SEHNR; CDR2 reads FQNEAQ (reference sequence). The CDR3 contains 13 residues. The chain's CDR3 is CASSFTGNQPQHF. The CDR3 DNA reads TGTGCCAGCAGCTTTACGGGGAATCAGCCCCAGCATTTT.

V is TRBV6-2 or TRBV6-3 and J is TRBJ2-4; D is uncertain. The germline V gene encodes CDR1 MNHEY and CDR2 SVGEGT. V was clipped by 5 bases and J by 0 bases, with 11 bases between them. The CDR3 is made up of 15 amino acids. The CDR3 loop is CASSAESLAKNIQYF. In DNA form, the CDR3 reads TGTGCCAGCAGTGCTGAGTCGCTAGCCAAAAACATTCAGTACTTC.

This clonotype was observed at least ten times. CDR3 in DNA: TGCAGCGTTGATGGGGGGGCACAGGCCCCCTACGAGCAGTACTTC. Its translation: CSVDGGAQAPYEQYF. The rearrangement joins TRBV29-1 to TRBJ2-7; D is possibly TRBD2 (7 bases). The CDR3 runs 15 residues. Germline loops: CDR1 SQVTM, CDR2 ANQGSEA. V was cut by 3 bases and J by 2 bases, with 17 bases left in between.

This clonotype was observed many times. The genes are TRBV20-1 and TRBJ1-1; D perhaps matches TRBD1 (5 bases). Germline V gene data show CDR1 as DFQATT and CDR2 as SNEGSKA (reference sequence). Trimming removed 2 bases from V and 2 bases from J, with 9 bases in between. This CDR3 region has 13 residues. The CDR3 region has the DNA TGCAGTGCTAGAAAGACAGATAACACTGAAGCTTTCTTT. Translation gives CSARKTDNTEAFF.

V usage is TRBV20-1 and J usage is TRBJ2-7; D is possibly TRBD1 or TRBD2 (5 bases each). This CDR3 contains 13 residues. Trimming took 3 bases from V and 3 from J, leaving 12 bases between them. Germline V lookup: CDR1 DFQATT, CDR2 SNEGSKA (reference sequence). As DNA, the CDR3 is TGCAGTGCTAGTTCTGAGGGGTACTACGAGCAGTACTTC. It codes for CSASSEGYYEQYF.

This clonotype was detected many times. The genes are TRBV11-2 and TRBJ2-2; 12 bases map to TRBD2. The germline CDR1 and CDR2 sequences are SGHAT and FQNNGV. CDR3 size: 17 residues. V lost 4 bases to trimming and J lost 4 bases; unmatched junction nucleotides: 7. This chain's CDR3 is CASSSKTSGRRTGELFF. The CDR3 nucleotides read TGTGCCAGCAGCTCAAAGACTAGCGGGAGACGCACCGGGGAGCTGTTTTTT. Using reference TRBV11-2 and TRBJ2-2 for the parts outside the CDR3, the full variable domain is EAGVAQSPRYKIIEKRQSVAFWCNPISGHATLYWYQQILGQGPKLLIQFQNNGVVDDSQLPKDRFSAERLKGVDSTLKIQPAKLEDSAVYLCASSSKTSGRRTGELFFGEGSRLTVL.

This clonotype was detected only a few times. The rearrangement uses TRBV27 and TRBJ2-7; tentative D call: TRBD2 (7 bases). Germline V lookup: CDR1 MNHEY, CDR2 SMNVEV (reference sequence). V gave up 8 bases and J gave up 3 bases, with 20 bases separating them. The CDR3 sequence is 15 residues long. The CDR3 loop reads CASLTGGDRVYEQYF. As DNA, the CDR3 is TGTGCCAGCTTGACGGGGGGCGATAGAGTCTACGAGCAGTACTTC.

This clonotype was detected a few times. The chain couples TRBV27 to TRBJ2-2, with 8 bases aligning to TRBD1. In germline, CDR1 is MNHEY, CDR2 SMNVEV (reference sequence). V trimming: 6 bases; J trimming: 4 bases; junction bases outside the gene matches: 4. There are 14 residues in the CDR3. CDR3 DNA: TGTGCCAGCAGAAGACAGGGGCGCACCGGGGAGCTGTTTTTT. This gives the protein CASRRQGRTGELFF.

V and J are TRBV5-1 and TRBJ2-7; 8 positions agree with TRBD1. The V gene end was trimmed by 4 bases and the J gene end by 7 bases; junction bases not matched to a gene: 13. This CDR3 comprises 15 residues. Germline V gene lookup returns CDR1 SGHRS and CDR2 YFSETQ. CDR3 loop: CASSVDRGSGEEQYF. In DNA form, the CDR3 reads TGCGCCAGCAGCGTAGACAGGGGAAGTGGCGAAGAGCAGTACTTC. Combining the CDR3 with reference TRBV5-1 and TRBJ2-7 gives the whole variable domain KAGVTQTPRYLIKTRGQQVTLSCSPISGHRSVSWYQQTPGQGLQFLFEYFSETQRNKGNFPGRFSGRQFSNSRSEMNVSTLELGDSALYLCASSVDRGSGEEQYFGPGTRLTVT.

This clonotype has just a few counts. The chain joins TRBV6-5 to TRBJ1-5, with TRBD1 identical over 8 bases. The germline V gene encodes CDR1 MNHEY and CDR2 SVGAGI. CDR3 length: 16 residues. With 0 bases clipped from V and 5 bases from J, the junction kept 6 bases outside the gene matches. CDR3 nucleotide sequence: TGTGCCAGCAGTTACTCAGCCACAGGGGGTGATCAGCCCCAGCATTTT. It encodes CASSYSATGGDQPQHF.

In this sample, this clonotype turned up many times. V usage is TRBV7-9 and J usage is TRBJ2-2; tentative D call: TRBD1 (5 bases). Germline CDR1 and CDR2: SEHNR and FQNEAQ (reference sequence). V lost 4 bases and J 5 bases, leaving 14 bases between the germline ends. The CDR3 is made up of 15 amino acids. In DNA form, the CDR3 reads TGTGCCAGCAGCTACATAAGTCAGGGAACCGGGGAGCTGTTTTTT. It yields the protein CASSYISQGTGELFF.

This clonotype was seen a few times. The rearrangement uses TRBV5-6 and TRBJ1-1; D unresolved. The V end lost 5 bases, the J end lost 8 bases, and 16 bases lay between the germline ends. The CDR3 runs 13 residues. Germline-derived CDR1 and CDR2 are SGHDT and YYEEEE. CDR3 in amino acids: CASRPGLEGEAFF. In DNA form, the CDR3 reads TGTGCCAGCAGACCGGGCCTCGAGGGAGAAGCTTTCTTT.

At least ten counts were recorded for this clonotype. The J gene is TRBJ2-5, the V gene TRBV29-1; a possible D gene is TRBD2 (6 bases). V was pared by 4 bases and J by 0 bases, with 9 bases between. CDR1 is SQVTM and CDR2 is ANQGSEA in the germline V gene. The CDR3 sequence is 13 residues long. The CDR3 region is CSVAGSYQETQYF. The CDR3 DNA reads TGCAGCGTTGCCGGGAGTTACCAAGAGACCCAGTACTTC.